The 26 T cell receptor beta chains reported below all come from one sample, sequenced in a study of T cells in localized non-small cell lung cancer. Sequenced by immunoSEQ multiplex PCR; TCRdb stores in-frame clones only, minus some. This sample carries 3,300 or so clones, about a fifth of them seen once, and the ten largest clones take around 5.9%. The input for sequencing was lung tumor tissue, taken before any cancer treatment. All receptors derive from a female donor of 60 years or more with stage II lung adenocarcinoma.

This clone came up a few times. V is TRBV6-8 and J is TRBJ2-5; D uncertain. CDR1 is MNHGY, CDR2 SAAAGT, per germline. This CDR3 comprises 13 residues. V lost 7 bases to trimming and J lost 1 base, with 10 bases between them. The CDR3 sequence is CASTWALQETQYF. The CDR3 DNA sequence: TGTGCCAGCACCTGGGCCCTCCAAGAGACCCAGTACTTC.

Within the sample, this clone is large (0.1 to 1%). The gene calls are TRBV16 and TRBJ1-5; D ambiguous. Per germline, CDR1 KGHSY and CDR2 FQNENV. V was shortened by 2 bases and J by 2 bases, with 7 bases between the two germline ends. This CDR3 contains 14 residues. CDR3 sequence: CASSQARGNQPQHF. CDR3 sequence (DNA): TGTGCCAGCAGCCAAGCGAGGGGCAATCAGCCCCAGCATTTT.

This clone was counted a few times. The CDR3 DNA is TGTGCCAGCAGTTTAAAGATCTTAGCGGGACGGAATGAGCAGTTCTTC. Translating gives CASSLKILAGRNEQFF. The chain is built from TRBV28 and TRBJ2-1; TRBD2 agrees at 8 bases. Germline V gene sequence: CDR1 MDHEN, CDR2 SYDVKM. V lost 2 bases, J lost 7 bases, and 10 bases stayed unmatched. The length of the CDR3 is 16 residues. The full variable domain, rest sourced from reference TRBV28 and TRBJ2-1, is DVKVTQSSRYLVKRTGEKVFLECVQDMDHENMFWYRQDPGLGLRLIYFSYDVKMKEKGDIPEGYSVSREKKERFSLILESASTNQTSMYLCASSLKILAGRNEQFFGPGTRLTVL.

V is TRBV6-8 and J is TRBJ2-7, with 7 bases that match TRBD1. Germline V gene sequence: CDR1 MNHGY, CDR2 SAAAGT. J lost 2 bases, V lost 4 bases, and 8 bases had no gene match. The CDR3 runs to 15 residues. CDR3 in amino acids: CASSSPRQGTYEQYF. CDR3 sequence (DNA): TGTGCCAGCAGTTCCCCGAGACAGGGAACCTACGAGCAGTACTTC.

V is TRBV18 and J is TRBJ2-7; possibly TRBD1 or TRBD2 for D (5 bases each). V lost 2 bases, J lost 1 base, and 9 bases lay in between. CDR1 is KGHSH, CDR2 LQKENI, per germline. This CDR3 spans 14 amino acids. CDR3 region: CASSPTGPSYEQYF. CDR3 nucleotides: TGTGCCAGCTCACCAACGGGGCCATCCTACGAGCAGTACTTC.

The table lists this clone with a few counts. The chain employs TRBV19 and TRBJ1-1; no clear D. V was trimmed by 6 bases and J by 0 bases, leaving 8 bases between them. This CDR3 comprises 13 residues. In germline, CDR1 is LNHDA, CDR2 SQIVND (reference sequence). The CDR3: CASRRRVNTEAFF. The CDR3 DNA reads as TGTGCCAGTAGGAGACGGGTGAACACTGAAGCTTTCTTT.

This clone was counted a few times. V is TRBV10-2 and J is TRBJ2-3, with D unresolved. Germline V gene lookup returns CDR1 WSHSY and CDR2 SAAADI. This CDR3 is 17 amino acids long. V was trimmed by 2 bases and J by 1 base, leaving 16 bases between them. CDR3 DNA sequence: TGCGCCAGCAGTGAGCCTACCGTGCGGTCCCGCACAGATACGCAGTATTTT. Translated, it gives CASSEPTVRSRTDTQYF.

This clone showed up just a few times. V and J are TRBV9 and TRBJ1-1; TRBD1 matches at 7 bases. The CDR3 sequence is 15 residues long. Trimming took 2 bases from V and 5 from J; bases not matched to a gene: 9. From germline, CDR1 is SGDLS and CDR2 YYNGEE. The CDR3 bases are TGTGCCAGCAGCGTCGGCTCCGACAGGGCAACTGAAGCTTTCTTT. Amino acids: CASSVGSDRATEAFF.

Only a few counts were recorded for this clone. This chain connects TRBV14 to TRBJ1-1, with a tentative D call TRBD1 (6 bases). The CDR3 totals 16 residues. Trimming shortened V by 3 bases and J by 4 bases, and 18 bases separated the two germline ends. Germline V CDR1 and CDR2: SGHDN, FVKESK. CDR3 coding DNA: TGTGCCAGCAGCCAGGGGGCCCAGGGAGCTATCACTGAAGCTTTCTTT. Protein product: CASSQGAQGAITEAFF.

V gene TRBV6-8 combines with J gene TRBJ1-3; D remains unclear. The ends were cut back, 7 bases at V and 7 bases at J, with 14 bases in the middle. Germline loops: CDR1 MNHGY, CDR2 SAAAGT. This CDR3 comprises 13 residues. CDR3 region: CASTKERGNTIYF. In DNA, the CDR3 is TGTGCCAGCACCAAAGAACGCGGGAACACCATATATTTT.

The chain carries TRBV19 and TRBJ1-2; D uncertain. The CDR3 runs to 13 residues. Germline-derived CDR1 and CDR2 are LNHDA and SQIVND (reference sequence). V gave up 5 bases and J gave up 3 bases, with 10 bases separating them. CDR3 sequence reads: CASSAGLDYGYTF. The CDR3 coding sequence is TGTGCCAGTAGTGCGGGCCTTGACTATGGCTACACCTTC.

The rearrangement joins TRBV29-1 to TRBJ2-7; 7 bases align to TRBD2. Germline CDR1 is SQVTM and CDR2 is ANQGSEA. Germline trimming cut 7 bases from V and 2 bases from J; bases unmatched to any gene: 11. This CDR3 region has 14 residues. In DNA, the CDR3 is TGCAGCGCCACCCGACCCGGGACTACCTACGAGCAGTACTTC. Its translation is CSATRPGTTYEQYF.

The V and J genes are TRBV19 and TRBJ2-2; D call uncertain. The CDR3 runs 14 residues. The germline gives CDR1 LNHDA, CDR2 SQIVND (reference sequence). The germline V and J ends were trimmed by 1 base and 1 base, with 4 bases remaining between them. In DNA form, the CDR3 reads TGTGCCAGTAGTATAGTTGGGAACACCGGGGAGCTGTTTTTT. It encodes CASSIVGNTGELFF.

This chain uses TRBV28 with TRBJ1-5; 9 bases line up with TRBD1. Per germline, CDR1 MDHEN and CDR2 SYDVKM. V was pared by 5 bases and J by 6 bases, with 8 bases of the junction left unmatched. This CDR3 comprises 15 residues. The CDR3 nucleotides read TGTGCCAGCAGTACCCAGACAGGGGGAGGTCAGCCCCAGCATTTT. It translates to CASSTQTGGGQPQHF.

This clone has more than one count but fewer than ten. This sequence joins TRBV28 and TRBJ1-2; possible D gene TRBD1, 5 bases. This CDR3 is 14 amino acids long. Germline V gives CDR1 MDHEN, CDR2 SYDVKM. The V end was cut by 2 bases, the J end by 6 bases, with 13 bases between. The CDR3 here is CASSLREGLNGYTF. The CDR3 bases are TGTGCCAGCAGTTTACGTGAGGGGTTAAATGGCTACACCTTC.

V is TRBV18 and J is TRBJ1-2; D remains unclear. The germline CDR1 and CDR2 sequences are KGHSH and LQKENI. The CDR3 covers 13 residues. V gave up 1 base and J gave up 5 bases, with 8 bases separating them. The CDR3 loop reads CASSPQDRYGYTF. The DNA for the CDR3 is TGTGCCAGCTCACCACAGGATCGGTATGGCTACACCTTC. Full variable domain (outside the CDR3, taken from reference TRBV18 and TRBJ1-2): NAGVMQNPRHLVRRRGQEARLRCSPMKGHSHVYWYRQLPEEGLKFMVYLQKENIIDESGMPKERFSAEFPKEGPSILRIQQVVRGDSAAYFCASSPQDRYGYTFGSGTRLTVV.

The V call is TRBV11-3, the J call TRBJ2-7; 13 nucleotides agree with TRBD2. CDR3 length: 15 residues. Germline lookup yields CDR1 SGHNT and CDR2 YENEEA. The trim removed 5 bases at V and 3 bases at J, leaving 4 bases unmatched. The CDR3 nucleotides are TGTGCCAGCAGCCGACTAGCGGGAGGAAGCTACGAGCAGTACTTC. It encodes CASSRLAGGSYEQYF.

This rearrangement joins TRBV30 to TRBJ1-3; possibly TRBD1 for D (5 bases). From germline, CDR1 is GTSNPN and CDR2 SVGIG (reference sequence). The ends were cut back, 4 bases at V and 3 bases at J, with 7 bases in the middle. This CDR3 is 12 amino acids long. The CDR3, as DNA: TGTGCCTGGAAGGGGCTTGGAAACACCATATATTTT. Translating it yields CAWKGLGNTIYF.

This clone is deemed medium-sized. V usage is TRBV6-8 and J usage is TRBJ2-4; TRBD1 matches at 7 bases. Trimming removed 7 bases from V and 5 bases from J; junction bases left unmatched: 8. CDR3 length equals 14 residues. Germline assignment: CDR1 MNHGY and CDR2 SAAAGT. DNA for the CDR3: TGTGCCAGCACTCCAGGGACAGACCAAAACATTCAGTACTTC. It is translated as CASTPGTDQNIQYF.

By proportion, this clone is medium-sized. The V call is TRBV28, the J call TRBJ1-1; D might be TRBD1 (5 bases). V was cut by 6 bases and J by 4 bases, with 12 bases left in between. CDR1 is MDHEN, CDR2 SYDVKM, per germline. The CDR3 sequence is 13 residues long. The CDR3, as DNA: TGTGCCAGCAGGCCTCCGGGACGCACTGAAGCTTTCTTT. Amino acids: CASRPPGRTEAFF.

This clone was counted between two and nine times. The chain links TRBV28 to TRBJ2-1; D unresolved. V gave up 5 bases and J gave up 0 bases, with 14 bases separating them. The CDR3 runs to 16 residues. Germline V gene data show CDR1 as MDHEN and CDR2 as SYDVKM. The CDR3 DNA reads TGTGCCAGCAGTCCCCCACCCCTCAGCTCCTACAATGAGCAGTTCTTC. As protein: CASSPPPLSSYNEQFF.

This chain joins TRBV29-1 and TRBJ1-1; TRBD1 matches 8 bases. After removal of 6 bases from V and 0 bases from J, the junction contained 3 bases not matched to a gene. The CDR3 totals 13 residues. In germline, CDR1 is SQVTM, CDR2 ANQGSEA. This CDR3 reads CSVLRGLNTEAFF. The DNA of the CDR3 is TGCAGCGTCCTCAGGGGGCTGAACACTGAAGCTTTCTTT.

The chain has TRBV15 and TRBJ1-5, with D unresolved. The CDR3 sequence is 15 residues long. Deletions cut 0 bases from V and 6 bases from J, with 12 bases between. CDR1 is LNHNV, CDR2 YYDKDF, per germline (reference sequence). CDR3 residues: CATSRDSVGFQPQHF. In nucleotides, the CDR3 is TGTGCCACCAGCAGAGATTCGGTGGGCTTTCAGCCCCAGCATTTT.

The table lists this clone with a few counts. The rearrangement links TRBV28 to TRBJ2-3; 9 nucleotides line up with TRBD2. The CDR3 spans 16 residues. Looked up from germline, CDR1 is MDHEN and CDR2 is SYDVKM. Unmatched junction bases numbered 7, after V lost 6 bases and J lost 0 bases. The CDR3 region has the DNA TGTGCCAGCAGCCTCCGGAGCGGGAGGAGCACAGATACGCAGTATTTT. It translates to CASSLRSGRSTDTQYF.

There are a few counts of this clone. CDR3 sequence reads: CASNLGGRDTEAFF. In nucleotides, the CDR3 is TGTGCCAGCAATCTCGGGGGGCGCGACACTGAAGCTTTCTTT. The chain combines TRBV27 with TRBJ1-1, with TRBD1 as a possible D gene (6 bases). The CDR3 totals 14 residues. Trimming took 7 bases from V and 3 from J, leaving 15 bases between them. Germline V gene sequence: CDR1 MNHEY, CDR2 SMNVEV (reference sequence).

The chain carries TRBV9 and TRBJ2-1; 8 bases fit TRBD1. V lost 0 bases to trimming and J lost 12 bases; unmatched junction nucleotides: 2. This CDR3 is built from 12 residues. Germline V CDR1 and CDR2: SGDLS, YYNGEE. CDR3 DNA sequence: TGTGCCAGCAGCGTAGACAGGGGGATGCAGTTCTTC. This codes for CASSVDRGMQFF. The entire variable domain, with the rest obtained from reference TRBV9 and TRBJ2-1, is as follows: DSGVTQTPKHLITATGQRVTLRCSPRSGDLSVYWYQQSLDQGLQFLIQYYNGEERAKGNILERFSAQQFPDLHSELNLSSLELGDSALYFCASSVDRGMQFFGPGTRLTVL.